What follows are 19 T cell receptor beta chains derived from one specimen sequenced in a study of T-cell reconstitution after alpha-beta-depleted transplantation in children. Unique molecular identifiers were used in preparing the TCRbeta library. MiXCR, applied by TCRdb to the PCR reads, yields one record per CDR3 protein. The data show some 250,000 distinct CDR3 sequences, approximately 12% seen once. The input for sequencing was PBMCs from the stem cell graft donor, taken from the stem cell graft. All receptors come from a human donor who donated a stem cell graft to a child with acute lymphoblastic leukemia.

The genes are TRBV28 and TRBJ2-2; D might be TRBD2 (8 bases). Trimming removed 8 bases from V and 7 bases from J, with 20 bases in between. This CDR3 has 15 residues. CDR1 MDHEN and CDR2 SYDVKM come from the germline V gene. CDR3 residues: CASDKTGGGGGELFF. The CDR3 DNA reads TGTGCCAGCGACAAAACGGGAGGGGGCGGCGGGGAGCTGTTTTTT.

This clonotype has a count of ten or more. The V gene is TRBV5-4, the J gene TRBJ2-7, with D perhaps given as TRBD1 or TRBD2 (6 bases each). The CDR3 totals 14 residues. Trimming removed 4 bases at V and 5 bases at J, with 16 bases between. The germline V gene encodes CDR1 SGHNT and CDR2 YYREEE (reference sequence). The DNA of the CDR3 is TGTGCCAGCAGCCTTAAGGAGGGGACACACGAGCAGTACTTC. Amino acid sequence: CASSLKEGTHEQYF.

At least ten counts were recorded for this clonotype. CDR3: CASSLQAGGPYNEQFF. The CDR3 nucleotides read TGTGCCAGCAGTTTACAAGCGGGAGGGCCGTACAATGAGCAGTTCTTC. The rearrangement uses TRBV28 and TRBJ2-1, with 10 bases that match TRBD2. Germline V CDR1 and CDR2: MDHEN, SYDVKM. J lost 4 bases, V lost 2 bases, and 5 bases had no gene match. This CDR3 comprises 16 residues.

This clonotype was counted ten times or more. The chain is built from TRBV7-2 and TRBJ2-5, with TRBD1 matching 7 bases. J lost 5 bases, V lost 4 bases, and 4 bases had no gene match. This CDR3 comprises 13 residues. Germline assignment: CDR1 SGHTA and CDR2 FQGNSA. CDR3 loop: CASSSGTVETQYF. The DNA of the CDR3 is TGTGCCAGCAGCTCCGGGACAGTCGAGACCCAGTACTTC.

This clonotype appeared many times. The chain links TRBV20-1 to TRBJ2-5; D is undetermined. Trimming took off 0 bases at V and 4 bases at J, with 18 bases between the two ends. This CDR3 comprises 16 residues. Germline V CDR1 and CDR2: DFQATT, SNEGSKA (reference sequence). The CDR3 spells CSARDLRSVVLETQYF. CDR3 nucleotides: TGCAGTGCTAGAGATCTTAGGAGCGTAGTTTTAGAGACCCAGTACTTC.

The V call is TRBV13, the J call TRBJ1-1, with D possibly being TRBD1 (5 bases). Per the germline V gene, CDR1 is PRHDT and CDR2 is FYEKMQ (reference sequence). The CDR3 totals 18 residues. V shed 0 bases and J shed 0 bases, with 17 bases lying between them. This CDR3 reads CASSLGRAGPQMNTEAFF. The CDR3 DNA is TGTGCCAGCAGCTTAGGCCGGGCAGGGCCTCAGATGAACACTGAAGCTTTCTTT.

The chain joins TRBV11-1 to TRBJ2-2, with a weak D call TRBD2 (5 bases). The CDR3 consists of 18 residues. The V end was cut by 4 bases, the J end by 0 bases, with 18 bases between. Germline V gives CDR1 SGHAT, CDR2 FQDESV (reference sequence). The CDR3 coding sequence is TGTGCCAGCAGCTCAGCTTATCCTATCGGGGCGAACACCGGGGAGCTGTTTTTT. Its translation: CASSSAYPIGANTGELFF.

This clonotype occurred many times. This chain uses TRBV7-2 with TRBJ2-5; D is possibly TRBD2 (6 bases). Trimming removed 5 bases at V and 4 bases at J, with 17 bases between. CDR3 length: 15 amino acids. The germline CDR1 and CDR2 sequences are SGHTA and FQGNSA. The CDR3: CASSQPPGDLETQYF. The CDR3 DNA follows: TGTGCCAGCAGCCAACCCCCGGGGGACTTAGAGACCCAGTACTTC.

This rearrangement joins TRBV30 to TRBJ1-5; D remains unclear. Germline V CDR1 and CDR2: GTSNPN, SVGIG (reference sequence). The germline V and J ends were trimmed by 2 bases and 7 bases, with 12 bases remaining between them. The CDR3 length is 13 residues. The CDR3 DNA reads TGTGCCTGGAGTCTGGGTAGAGGGCAGCCCCAGCATTTT. The encoded protein is CAWSLGRGQPQHF.

This clonotype appeared many times. This CDR3 is CASSLIGVGEKLFF. The CDR3 bases are TGTGCCAGCAGCTTAATAGGTGTTGGCGAAAAACTGTTTTTT. V gene TRBV7-9 combines with J gene TRBJ1-4; D remains ambiguous. The CDR3 length is 14 residues. Germline CDR1 is SEHNR and CDR2 is FQNEAQ (reference sequence). The V end lost 2 bases, the J end lost 8 bases, and 12 bases lay between the germline ends.

This clonotype has ten or more counts. The V gene is TRBV29-1, the J gene TRBJ1-2; 9 positions agree with TRBD1. V was clipped by 6 bases and J by 3 bases; unmatched bases: 5. CDR3 length: 13 amino acids. CDR1 and CDR2 (germline): SQVTM, ANQGSEA. CDR3 coding DNA: TGCAGCGTAGTCACAGGGGGCGACTATGGCTACACCTTC. Protein sequence: CSVVTGGDYGYTF. Supplemented by reference TRBV29-1 and TRBJ1-2, the full variable domain reads SAVISQKPSRDICQRGTSLTIQCQVDSQVTMMFWYRQQPGQSLTLIATANQGSEATYESGFVIDKFPISRPNLTFSTLTVSNMSPEDSSIYLCSVVTGGDYGYTFGSGTRLTVV.

This clonotype was seen a handful of times. The CDR3 bases are TGTGCCAGCAGCTTGCAAGATACGCAGTATTTT. This gives the protein CASSLQDTQYF. The V and J genes are TRBV11-2 and TRBJ2-3; D gene ambiguous. Between the trimmed V and J ends, which lost 3 bases and 5 bases, there was a span of 3 bases. CDR3 size: 11 residues. Germline V gene lookup returns CDR1 SGHAT and CDR2 FQNNGV.

This clonotype was detected ten times or more. CDR3 nucleotide sequence: TGCAGTGCTAGAACGGAGCTTGTGGATACGCAGTATTTT. Translated: CSARTELVDTQYF. The chain carries TRBV20-1 and TRBJ2-3; D is uncertain. Germline lookup yields CDR1 DFQATT and CDR2 SNEGSKA (reference sequence). This CDR3 has 13 residues. The V end was cut by 2 bases, the J end by 6 bases, with 12 bases between.

This clonotype was picked up many times. The gene calls are TRBV7-2 and TRBJ2-7; 7 positions agree with TRBD1. The CDR3 runs to 15 residues. Germline CDR1 and CDR2: SGHTA and FQGNSA. V lost 4 bases and J lost 8; bases outside the gene matches: 14. CDR3 nucleotide sequence: TGTGCCAGCAGCTCACAGGGGCGGCAGTACAGCAAGCAGTACTTC. Its protein product is CASSSQGRQYSKQYF. Full variable domain (remainder filled in from reference TRBV7-2 and TRBJ2-7): GAGVSQSPSNKVTEKGKDVELRCDPISGHTALYWYRQSLGQGLEFLIYFQGNSAPDKSGLPSDRFSAERTGGSVSTLTIQRTQQEDSAVYLCASSSQGRQYSKQYFGPGTRLTVT.

Regarding this clonotype: Because it lacks the conserved phenylalanine or tryptophan at the end, this CDR3 is likely a read error. The V gene is TRBV20-1, the J gene TRBJ2-5; 14 bases are shared with TRBD2. CDR3 size: 18 residues. V gave up 1 base and J gave up 0 bases; unmatched junction bases: 7. Looked up from germline, CDR1 is DFQATT and CDR2 is SNEGSKA (reference sequence). The CDR3 sequence: CSARVGLAGDLYQETQYY. CDR3 nucleotide sequence: TGCAGTGCTAGAGTGGGACTAGCGGGAGACCTGTACCAAGAGACCCAGTACTAC.

This clonotype has just a few counts. The CDR3 sequence is CASSQDNGVTGELFF. CDR3 nucleotide sequence: TGCGCCAGCAGCCAAGATAATGGGGTCACCGGGGAGCTGTTTTTT. V gene TRBV4-3 combines with J gene TRBJ2-2; D not resolved. Germline lookup yields CDR1 LGHNA and CDR2 YSLEER. V shed 0 bases and J shed 4 bases, with 9 bases lying between them. The CDR3 is 15 residues long.

This clonotype has at least ten counts. V usage is TRBV20-1 and J usage is TRBJ2-1; D not resolved. The CDR3 is 10 residues long. Germline V gene data show CDR1 as DFQATT and CDR2 as SNEGSKA (reference sequence). V lost 4 bases and J lost 5, with 3 bases in between. The CDR3 protein is CSAKDNEQFF. The DNA for the CDR3 is TGCAGTGCTAAGGACAATGAGCAGTTCTTC.

Concerning this clonotype itself: This sequence may be a read error, since a much larger clone differs from it by one base. This rearrangement joins TRBV27 to TRBJ2-4, with D possibly called TRBD1 or TRBD2 (5 bases each). Per the germline V gene, CDR1 is MNHEY and CDR2 is SMNVEV (reference sequence). The CDR3 runs to 15 residues. The CDR3 nucleotides are TGTGCCAACAGTTTAATCCCGGGGCCTAAGAACATTCAGTACTTC. The encoded protein is CANSLIPGPKNIQYF.

As for this clonotype: A much larger clone lies a single base off, so this may be a read error. V and J are TRBV10-3 and TRBJ1-5; D possibly corresponds to TRBD1 (6 bases). The CDR3 extends over 16 amino acids. CDR1 ENHRY and CDR2 SYGVKD come from the germline V gene. V dropped 3 bases and J dropped 8 bases, with 20 bases sitting between them. DNA for the CDR3: TGTGCCATCAGTGACGCACAGGGAACCCCAAGGGAGCCCCAGCATTTT. It translates to CAISDAQGTPREPQHF.